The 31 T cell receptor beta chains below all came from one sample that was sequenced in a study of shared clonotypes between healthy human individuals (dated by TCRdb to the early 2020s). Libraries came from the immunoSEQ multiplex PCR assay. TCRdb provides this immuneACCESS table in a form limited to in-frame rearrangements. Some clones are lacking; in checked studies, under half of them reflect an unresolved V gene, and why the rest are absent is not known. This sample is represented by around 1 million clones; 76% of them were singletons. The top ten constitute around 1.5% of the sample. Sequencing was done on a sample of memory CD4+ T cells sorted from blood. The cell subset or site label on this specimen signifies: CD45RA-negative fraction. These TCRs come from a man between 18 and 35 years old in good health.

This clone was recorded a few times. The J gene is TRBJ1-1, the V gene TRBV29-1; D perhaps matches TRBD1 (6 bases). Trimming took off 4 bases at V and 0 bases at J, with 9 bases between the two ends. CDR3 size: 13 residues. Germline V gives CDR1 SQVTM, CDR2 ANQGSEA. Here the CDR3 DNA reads TGCAGCGTTGTCAGGGGATTGAACACTGAAGCTTTCTTT. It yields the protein CSVVRGLNTEAFF.

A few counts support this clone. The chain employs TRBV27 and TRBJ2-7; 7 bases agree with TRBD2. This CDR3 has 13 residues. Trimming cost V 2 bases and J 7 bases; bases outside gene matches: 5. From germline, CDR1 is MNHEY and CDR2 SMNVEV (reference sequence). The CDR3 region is CASSLGAAGEQYF. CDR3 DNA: TGTGCCAGCAGTTTAGGGGCAGCGGGGGAGCAGTACTTC.

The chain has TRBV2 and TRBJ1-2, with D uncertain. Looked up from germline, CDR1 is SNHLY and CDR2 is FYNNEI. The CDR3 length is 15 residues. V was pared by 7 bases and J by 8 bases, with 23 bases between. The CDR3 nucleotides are TGTGCCAGCAAGGAGAGGGAATCCAAGTCTAAGGGCTACACCTTC. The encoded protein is CASKERESKSKGYTF. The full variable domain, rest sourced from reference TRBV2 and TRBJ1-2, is EPEVTQTPSHQVTQMGQEVILRCVPISNHLYFYWYRQILGQKVEFLVSFYNNEISEKSEIFDDQFSVERPDGSNFTLKIRSTKLEDSAMYFCASKERESKSKGYTFGSGTRLTVV.

The CDR3 sequence is CASSLGSQETQYF. The CDR3 nucleotides read TGTGCCAGCTCCCTCGGCTCGCAAGAGACCCAGTACTTC. The J gene is TRBJ2-5, the V gene TRBV18; no clear D. V was clipped by 6 bases and J by 2 bases, with 10 bases between them. The CDR3 extends over 13 amino acids. Per germline, CDR1 KGHSH and CDR2 LQKENI.

This CDR3 is CASSLEVQYNIQYF. The CDR3 nucleotides read TGTGCCAGCAGCCTAGAGGTACAGTATAACATTCAGTACTTC. The rearrangement joins TRBV7-9 to TRBJ2-4; no clear D. CDR1 SEHNR and CDR2 FQNEAQ come from the germline V gene (reference sequence). This CDR3 spans 14 amino acids. V shed 5 bases and J shed 7 bases, with 15 bases lying between them.

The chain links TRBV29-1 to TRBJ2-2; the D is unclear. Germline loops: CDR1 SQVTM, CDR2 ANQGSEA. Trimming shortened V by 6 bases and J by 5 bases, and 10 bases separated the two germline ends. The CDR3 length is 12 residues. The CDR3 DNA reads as TGCAGCGTCCAGCAAAAGACCGGGGAGCTGTTTTTT. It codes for CSVQQKTGELFF.

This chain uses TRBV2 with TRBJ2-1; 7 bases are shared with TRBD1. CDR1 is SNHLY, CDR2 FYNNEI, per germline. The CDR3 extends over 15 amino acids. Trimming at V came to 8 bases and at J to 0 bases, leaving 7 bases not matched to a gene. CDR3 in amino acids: CASQDRDLSYNEQFF. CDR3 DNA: TGTGCCAGCCAAGACAGGGATCTCTCCTACAATGAGCAGTTCTTC.

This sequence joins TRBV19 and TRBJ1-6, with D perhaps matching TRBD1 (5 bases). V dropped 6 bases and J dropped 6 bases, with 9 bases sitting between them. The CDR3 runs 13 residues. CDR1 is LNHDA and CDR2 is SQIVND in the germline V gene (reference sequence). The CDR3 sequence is CASRGVLNSPLHF. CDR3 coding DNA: TGTGCCAGTAGGGGGGTACTTAATTCACCCCTCCACTTT.

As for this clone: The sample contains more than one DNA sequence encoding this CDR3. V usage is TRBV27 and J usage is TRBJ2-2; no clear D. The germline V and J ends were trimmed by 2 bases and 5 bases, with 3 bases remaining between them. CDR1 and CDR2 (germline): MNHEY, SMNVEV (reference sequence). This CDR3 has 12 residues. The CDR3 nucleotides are TGTGCCAGCAGTTTAGGGACCGGGGAGCTGTTTTTT. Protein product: CASSLGTGELFF.

The CDR3 protein is CASSPSTSYEQYF. DNA of the CDR3: TGTGCCAGCAGCCCGAGTACTTCCTACGAGCAGTACTTC. This chain joins TRBV7-9 and TRBJ2-7; the D is unclear. There are 13 residues in the CDR3. Trimming took off 5 bases at V and 1 base at J, with 9 bases between the two ends. The germline gives CDR1 SEHNR, CDR2 FQNEAQ (reference sequence).

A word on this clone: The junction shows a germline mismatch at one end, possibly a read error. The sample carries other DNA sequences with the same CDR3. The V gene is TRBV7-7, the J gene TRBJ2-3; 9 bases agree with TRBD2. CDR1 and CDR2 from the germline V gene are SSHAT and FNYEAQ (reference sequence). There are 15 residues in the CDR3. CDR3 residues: CASSLTSGSTDTQYF. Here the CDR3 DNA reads TGTGCTAGCAGCCTGACTAGCGGTAGCACAGATACGCAGTATTTT.

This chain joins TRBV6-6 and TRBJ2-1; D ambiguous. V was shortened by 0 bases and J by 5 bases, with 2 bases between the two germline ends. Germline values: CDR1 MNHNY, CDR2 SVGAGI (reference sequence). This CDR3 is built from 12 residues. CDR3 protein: CASSYSDNEQFF. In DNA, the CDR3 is TGTGCCAGCAGTTACTCGGACAATGAGCAGTTCTTC.

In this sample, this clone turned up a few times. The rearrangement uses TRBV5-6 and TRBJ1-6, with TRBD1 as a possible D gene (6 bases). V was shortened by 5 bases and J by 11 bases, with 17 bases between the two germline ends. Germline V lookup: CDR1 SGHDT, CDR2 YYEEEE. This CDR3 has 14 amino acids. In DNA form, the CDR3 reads TGTGCCAGCAGATCGGGGGGCGCTCGGGCACCCCTCCACTTT. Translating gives CASRSGGARAPLHF.

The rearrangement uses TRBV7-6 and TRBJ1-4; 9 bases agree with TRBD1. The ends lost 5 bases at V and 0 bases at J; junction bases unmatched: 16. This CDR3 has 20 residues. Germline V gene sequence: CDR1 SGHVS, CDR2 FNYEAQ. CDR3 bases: TGTGCCAGCAGCCTCCGCGGCGAGGGGACAGGGACGTCAACTAATGAAAAACTGTTTTTT. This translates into CASSLRGEGTGTSTNEKLFF.

CDR3 loop: CASSLVGGRGYEQYF. CDR3 in DNA: TGTGCCAGCAGCCTCGTTGGAGGCAGGGGGTACGAGCAGTACTTC. The chain combines TRBV11-2 with TRBJ2-7; TRBD1 matches 7 bases. J gave up 4 bases and V 5 bases, and 11 bases lay outside the gene matches. CDR1 SGHAT and CDR2 FQNNGV come from the germline V gene. The CDR3 length is 15 residues.

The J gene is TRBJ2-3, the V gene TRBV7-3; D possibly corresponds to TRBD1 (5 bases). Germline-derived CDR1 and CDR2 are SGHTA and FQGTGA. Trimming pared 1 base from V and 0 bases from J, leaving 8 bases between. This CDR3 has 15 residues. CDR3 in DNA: TGTGCCAGCAGCTTAAATCCAGGGAGCACAGATACGCAGTATTTT. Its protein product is CASSLNPGSTDTQYF.

CDR3 bases: TGTGCCACCAGCAGAGATCTCCCACAGAACACTGAAGCTTTCTTT. Residues: CATSRDLPQNTEAFF. The chain has TRBV15 and TRBJ1-1; D call uncertain. The germline V and J ends were trimmed by 0 bases and 1 base, with 9 bases remaining between them. Germline CDR1 is LNHNV and CDR2 is YYDKDF (reference sequence). CDR3 length: 15 amino acids.

CDR3 DNA: TGTGCCAGCAGCTTAGCGCAGGGAGGTAGCTATGGCTACACCTTC. Its translation is CASSLAQGGSYGYTF. The chain recombines TRBV7-2 with TRBJ1-2, with a tentative D call TRBD1 (5 bases). With 0 bases removed from V and 4 bases from J, the gap between germline ends came to 12 bases. CDR3 length: 15 amino acids. CDR1 and CDR2 from the germline V gene are SGHTA and FQGNSA.

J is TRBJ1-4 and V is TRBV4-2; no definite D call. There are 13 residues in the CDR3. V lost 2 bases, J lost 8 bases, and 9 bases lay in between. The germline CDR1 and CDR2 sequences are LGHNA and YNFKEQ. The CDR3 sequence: CASSQTLREKLFF. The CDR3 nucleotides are TGTGCCAGCAGCCAAACTTTGCGGGAAAAACTGTTTTTT.

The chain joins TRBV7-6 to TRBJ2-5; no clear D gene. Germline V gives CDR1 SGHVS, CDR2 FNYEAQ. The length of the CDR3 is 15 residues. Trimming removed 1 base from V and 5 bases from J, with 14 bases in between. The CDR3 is CASSLEGPPGETQYF. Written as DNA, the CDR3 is TGTGCCAGCAGCTTAGAGGGCCCCCCCGGGGAGACCCAGTACTTC.

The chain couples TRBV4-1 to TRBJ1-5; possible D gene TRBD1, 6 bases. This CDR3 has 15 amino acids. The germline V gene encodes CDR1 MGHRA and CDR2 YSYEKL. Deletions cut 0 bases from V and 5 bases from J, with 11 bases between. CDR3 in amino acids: CASSQDQQGYQPQHF. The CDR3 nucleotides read TGCGCCAGCAGCCAAGATCAACAGGGATATCAGCCCCAGCATTTT.

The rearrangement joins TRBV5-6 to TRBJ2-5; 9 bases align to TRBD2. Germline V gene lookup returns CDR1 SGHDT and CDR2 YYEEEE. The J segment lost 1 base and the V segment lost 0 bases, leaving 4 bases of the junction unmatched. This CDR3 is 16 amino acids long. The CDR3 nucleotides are TGTGCCAGCAGCTTGGTCAGCGGGAGGCCCCAAGAGACCCAGTACTTC. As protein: CASSLVSGRPQETQYF. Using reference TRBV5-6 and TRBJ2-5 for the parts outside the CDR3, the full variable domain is DAGVTQSPTHLIKTRGQQVTLRCSPKSGHDTVSWYQQALGQGPQFIFQYYEEEERQRGNFPDRFSGHQFPNYSSELNVNALLLGDSALYLCASSLVSGRPQETQYFGPGTRLLVL.

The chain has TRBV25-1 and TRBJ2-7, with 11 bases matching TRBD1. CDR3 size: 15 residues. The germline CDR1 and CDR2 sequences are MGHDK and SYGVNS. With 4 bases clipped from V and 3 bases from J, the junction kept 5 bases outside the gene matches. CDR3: CASSASGTGGYEQYF. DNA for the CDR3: TGTGCCAGCAGTGCCTCCGGGACAGGGGGCTACGAGCAGTACTTC.

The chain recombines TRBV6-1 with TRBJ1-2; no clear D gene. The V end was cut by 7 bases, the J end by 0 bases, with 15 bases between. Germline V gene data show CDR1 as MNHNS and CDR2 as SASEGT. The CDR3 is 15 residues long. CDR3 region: CASTRPGASNYGYTF. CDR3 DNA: TGTGCCAGCACCCGCCCAGGAGCCTCTAACTATGGCTACACCTTC.

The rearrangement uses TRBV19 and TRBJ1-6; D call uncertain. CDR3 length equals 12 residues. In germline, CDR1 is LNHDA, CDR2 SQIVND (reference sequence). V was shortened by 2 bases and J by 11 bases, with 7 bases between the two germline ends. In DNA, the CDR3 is TGTGCCAGTAGTATAAGCGGGACACCCCTCCACTTT. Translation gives CASSISGTPLHF.

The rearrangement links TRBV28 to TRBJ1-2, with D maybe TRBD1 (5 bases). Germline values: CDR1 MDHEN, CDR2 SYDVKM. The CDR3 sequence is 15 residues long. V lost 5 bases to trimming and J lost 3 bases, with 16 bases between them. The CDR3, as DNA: TGTGCCAGCAGTCCCTCGGGGACCCGTCACTATGGCTACACCTTC. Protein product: CASSPSGTRHYGYTF.

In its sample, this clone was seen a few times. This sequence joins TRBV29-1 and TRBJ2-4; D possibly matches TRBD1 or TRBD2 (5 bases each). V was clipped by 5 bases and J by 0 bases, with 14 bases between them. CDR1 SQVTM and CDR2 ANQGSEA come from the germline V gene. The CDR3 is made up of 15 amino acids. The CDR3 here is CSVLEGSLAKNIQYF. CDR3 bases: TGCAGCGTTCTAGAGGGGTCTCTAGCCAAAAACATTCAGTACTTC. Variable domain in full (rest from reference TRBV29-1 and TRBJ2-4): SAVISQKPSRDICQRGTSLTIQCQVDSQVTMMFWYRQQPGQSLTLIATANQGSEATYESGFVIDKFPISRPNLTFSTLTVSNMSPEDSSIYLCSVLEGSLAKNIQYFGAGTRLSVL.

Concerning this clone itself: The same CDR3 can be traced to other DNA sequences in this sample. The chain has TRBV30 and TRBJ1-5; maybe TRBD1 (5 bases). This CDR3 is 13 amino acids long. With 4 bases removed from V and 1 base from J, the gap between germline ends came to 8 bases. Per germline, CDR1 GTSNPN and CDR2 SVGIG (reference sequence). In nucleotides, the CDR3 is TGTGCCTGGAACCGGGACAGCAATCAGCCCCAGCATTTT. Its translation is CAWNRDSNQPQHF.

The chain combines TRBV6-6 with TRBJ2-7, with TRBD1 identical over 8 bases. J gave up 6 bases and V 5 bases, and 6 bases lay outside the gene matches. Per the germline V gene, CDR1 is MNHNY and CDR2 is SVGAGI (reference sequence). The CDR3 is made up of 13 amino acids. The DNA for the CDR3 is TGTGCCAGCAGTCACGCGGACAGGGCCGAGCAGTACTTC. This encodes CASSHADRAEQYF.

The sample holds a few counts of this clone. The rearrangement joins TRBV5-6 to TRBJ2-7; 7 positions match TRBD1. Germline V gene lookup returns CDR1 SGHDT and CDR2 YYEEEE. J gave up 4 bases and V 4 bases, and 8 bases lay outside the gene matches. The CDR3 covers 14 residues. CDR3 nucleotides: TGTGCCAGCAGCAGGTCCGGGACAGCATACGAGCAGTACTTC. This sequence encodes CASSRSGTAYEQYF.

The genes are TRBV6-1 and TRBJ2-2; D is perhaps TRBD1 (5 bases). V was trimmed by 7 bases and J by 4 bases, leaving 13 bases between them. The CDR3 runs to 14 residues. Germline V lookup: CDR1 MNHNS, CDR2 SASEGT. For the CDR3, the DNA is TGTGCCAGCATTAGGACATCAGTCACCGGGGAGCTGTTTTTT. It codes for CASIRTSVTGELFF.